This TCR beta chain is drawn from a study of T cell repertoires in cytomegalovirus infection. This clonotype occurred many times. What it binds is unknown. General observations from the study: Pooled public TCR beta family frequency picked out CMV carriers with the relevant HLA.

Using its own MiXCR run on the reads, TCRdb lists one record per CDR3 protein. The data contain roughly 230,000 distinct CDR3 sequences, roughly an eighth of them singletons. Germline trimming cut 5 bases from V and 6 bases from J; bases unmatched to any gene: 8. The CDR3 is made up of 17 amino acids. Germline V gene lookup returns CDR1 SGHTA and CDR2 FQGNSA. The V and J genes are TRBV7-2 and TRBJ2-3, with 16 bases identical to TRBD2. Input material: PBMCs. The sequence came from a human donor in good health (CMV status not recorded). Some clones in this sample may be carry-over from other donors' samples. The CDR3 protein is CASSPGTSGGARDTQYF. The CDR3 coding sequence is TGTGCCAGCAGCCCCGGGACTAGCGGGGGGGCCCGTGATACGCAGTATTTT.